A single sample gave rise to the 22 T cell receptor beta chains below, sequenced in a study of blood T cell repertoires in COVID-19. The protocol was immunoSEQ multiplex PCR, while the TCRdb copy is restricted to in-frame clones and leaves out a portion. The sample lists about 70,000 clones, around 88% occurring once. Source material: peripheral blood. All receptors come from a woman between 65 and 79 years old with acute or convalescent COVID-19.

This rearrangement joins TRBV5-5 to TRBJ2-1; tentative D call: TRBD2 (6 bases). The germline CDR1 and CDR2 sequences are SGHKS and YYEKEE (reference sequence). V was clipped by 4 bases and J by 9 bases, with 26 bases between them. The CDR3 contains 17 residues. This chain's CDR3 is CASSPFSTAAVGSEQFF. Written as DNA, the CDR3 is TGTGCCAGCAGCCCTTTTTCTACTGCAGCCGTCGGGAGTGAGCAGTTCTTC. Complete variable domain (other parts from reference TRBV5-5 and TRBJ2-1): DAGVTQSPTHLIKTRGQQVTLRCSPISGHKSVSWYQQVLGQGPQFIFQYYEKEERGRGNFPDRFSARQFPNYSSELNVNALLLGDSALYLCASSPFSTAAVGSEQFFGPGTRLTVL.

The chain has TRBV7-6 and TRBJ2-1, with 11 bases identical to TRBD2. V gave up 1 base and J gave up 9 bases; unmatched junction bases: 5. Looked up from germline, CDR1 is SGHVS and CDR2 is FNYEAQ. The CDR3 has 15 residues. The CDR3 loop reads CASSLESSGRTEQFF. The CDR3 nucleotides read TGTGCCAGCAGCTTAGAGTCTAGCGGGAGGACTGAGCAGTTCTTC.

This clone came up once. The rearrangement uses TRBV5-8 and TRBJ1-2; 7 nucleotides align to TRBD1. With V trimmed by 10 bases and J by 0 bases, 9 bases remained unmatched. The CDR3 extends over 14 amino acids. Per germline, CDR1 SGHTS and CDR2 YDEGEE. The CDR3 protein is CACGRGSSNYGYTF. The CDR3 region has the DNA TGTGCCTGTGGCAGGGGGTCCTCTAACTATGGCTACACCTTC.

This chain joins TRBV29-1 and TRBJ1-2, with a tentative D call TRBD1 (5 bases). V shed 5 bases and J shed 6 bases, with 13 bases lying between them. Germline lookup yields CDR1 SQVTM and CDR2 ANQGSEA. The CDR3 runs 12 residues. The CDR3 region has the DNA TGCAGCGTTTTTAGAACAGGAAATGGCTACACCTTC. Protein product: CSVFRTGNGYTF.

The chain combines TRBV6-5 with TRBJ2-5, with TRBD1 matching over 8 bases. The V and J ends lost 6 bases and 5 bases, in that order; junction bases with no gene match: 5. The CDR3 contains 13 residues. Germline CDR1 MNHEY, CDR2 SVGAGI. DNA for the CDR3: TGTGCCAGCAGATGGACAGGGACTGAGACCCAGTACTTC. This sequence encodes CASRWTGTETQYF.

The chain recombines TRBV25-1 with TRBJ1-1, with a tentative D call TRBD1 (6 bases). Trimming cost V 6 bases and J 1 base, with 9 bases left between them. Germline V gene sequence: CDR1 MGHDK, CDR2 SYGVNS. The CDR3 is made up of 13 amino acids. The CDR3 sequence: CASRWGQNTEAFF. The CDR3 DNA follows: TGTGCCAGCAGGTGGGGACAGAACACTGAAGCTTTCTTT. Using reference TRBV25-1 and TRBJ1-1 for the parts outside the CDR3, the full variable domain is EADIYQTPRYLVIGTGKKITLECSQTMGHDKMYWYQQDPGMELHLIHYSYGVNSTEKGDLSSESTVSRIRTEHFPLTLESARPSHTSQYLCASRWGQNTEAFFGQGTRLTVV.

The chain has TRBV28 and TRBJ1-6; perhaps TRBD1 as D (6 bases). Germline V lookup: CDR1 MDHEN, CDR2 SYDVKM. The CDR3 contains 15 residues. The V gene lost 7 bases and the J gene lost 0 bases, with 10 bases spanning the gap. CDR3 nucleotide sequence: TGTGCCAGCAAGCAGGGGAGCTCCTATAATTCACCCCTCCACTTT. Translating it yields CASKQGSSYNSPLHF.

The rearrangement joins TRBV5-1 to TRBJ2-7; TRBD1 matches at 8 bases. The CDR3 loop spans 14 amino acids. From germline, CDR1 is SGHRS and CDR2 YFSETQ. Trimming at V came to 0 bases and at J to 3 bases, leaving 2 bases not matched to a gene. The CDR3 nucleotides are TGCGCCAGCAGCTTGGGACAGGGGTTCTACGAGCAGTACTTC. It translates to CASSLGQGFYEQYF. The whole variable domain, remainder taken from reference TRBV5-1 and TRBJ2-7, is KAGVTQTPRYLIKTRGQQVTLSCSPISGHRSVSWYQQTPGQGLQFLFEYFSETQRNKGNFPGRFSGRQFSNSRSEMNVSTLELGDSALYLCASSLGQGFYEQYFGPGTRLTVT.

The rearrangement joins TRBV3-1 (or the pseudogene TRBV3-2) to TRBJ1-3, with D unclear. CDR3 length: 16 residues. Germline V gives CDR1 LGHDT, CDR2 YNNKEL (reference sequence). The V end lost 1 base, the J end lost 0 bases, and 10 bases lay between the germline ends. CDR3 loop: CASSQVSRSSGNTIYF. For the CDR3, the DNA is TGTGCCAGCAGCCAAGTGTCTAGAAGCTCTGGAAACACCATATATTTT.

The genes are TRBV12-3 or TRBV12-4 and TRBJ2-7, with D tentatively TRBD1 (6 bases). The ends were cut back, 3 bases at V and 7 bases at J, with 13 bases in the middle. The CDR3 sequence is 13 residues long. CDR3 residues: CASSFLGAREQYF. In DNA, the CDR3 is TGTGCCAGCAGTTTTCTGGGGGCGCGGGAGCAGTACTTC.

V gene TRBV30 combines with J gene TRBJ1-2, with TRBD1 matching 7 bases. CDR1 and CDR2 from the germline V gene are GTSNPN and SVGIG (reference sequence). V lost 5 bases to trimming and J lost 1 base; unmatched junction nucleotides: 7. The CDR3 has 14 residues. CDR3 amino acids: CAWQGTAINYGYTF. The CDR3 nucleotides read TGTGCCTGGCAAGGGACAGCAATTAACTATGGCTACACCTTC.

Comment on this clone: This sample includes further DNA sequences coding for the same CDR3. The chain combines TRBV5-1 with TRBJ1-1; tentative D call: TRBD1 (6 bases). Looked up from germline, CDR1 is SGHRS and CDR2 is YFSETQ. The CDR3 covers 15 residues. Trimming stripped 3 bases from V and 1 base from J, with 13 bases between. CDR3 coding DNA: TGCGCCAGCAGCTCGGACAGCCGGGGGAACACTGAAGCTTTCTTT. It is translated as CASSSDSRGNTEAFF. The variable domain in full, with the rest retrieved from reference TRBV5-1 and TRBJ1-1, is KAGVTQTPRYLIKTRGQQVTLSCSPISGHRSVSWYQQTPGQGLQFLFEYFSETQRNKGNFPGRFSGRQFSNSRSEMNVSTLELGDSALYLCASSSDSRGNTEAFFGQGTRLTVV.

The V call is TRBV3-1 (or the pseudogene TRBV3-2), the J call TRBJ1-1; 10 bases fit TRBD1. CDR3 size: 14 residues. Germline loops: CDR1 LGHDT, CDR2 YNNKEL (reference sequence). V dropped 1 base and J dropped 6; count of bases not matched to a gene: 2. CDR3 sequence (DNA): TGTGCCAGCAGCCAAGCCGGGACAGGGGCTGAAGCTTTCTTT. Translated, it gives CASSQAGTGAEAFF.

The chain has TRBV19 and TRBJ1-2, with TRBD1 identical over 8 bases. The germline CDR1 and CDR2 sequences are LNHDA and SQIVND (reference sequence). The V and J ends lost 8 bases and 4 bases, in that order; junction bases with no gene match: 12. The CDR3 loop spans 15 amino acids. The CDR3 DNA follows: TGTGCCAGTGGAGATTTGGACAGGGCGGTCTATGGCTACACCTTC. It codes for CASGDLDRAVYGYTF.

CDR3 amino acids: CASSTPGGEKLFF. The CDR3 DNA reads as TGTGCCAGCAGCACTCCAGGGGGTGAAAAACTGTTTTTT. This chain connects TRBV6-6 to TRBJ1-4; 7 bases map to TRBD1. This CDR3 comprises 13 residues. After removal of 6 bases from V and 7 bases from J, the junction contained 5 bases not matched to a gene. CDR1 MNHNY and CDR2 SVGAGI come from the germline V gene (reference sequence).

This chain connects TRBV4-1 to TRBJ1-6, with TRBD1 identical over 7 bases. The germline V gene encodes CDR1 MGHRA and CDR2 YSYEKL. The ends lost 2 bases at V and 7 bases at J; junction bases unmatched: 14. The CDR3 loop spans 18 amino acids. Written as DNA, the CDR3 is TGCGCCAGCAGCCAAAAGTTGTTTGGACAGGAAGGGAATTCACCCCTCCACTTT. This gives the protein CASSQKLFGQEGNSPLHF.

This chain connects TRBV3-1 (or the pseudogene TRBV3-2) to TRBJ2-5; 10 bases map to TRBD2. The J segment lost 5 bases and the V segment lost 2 bases, leaving 5 bases of the junction unmatched. Germline CDR1 LGHDT, CDR2 YNNKEL (reference sequence). The length of the CDR3 is 15 residues. The CDR3 DNA reads TGTGCCAGCAGCCAACACAGTAGCGGGGGGGAGACCCAGTACTTC. Its translation: CASSQHSSGGETQYF.

CDR3 coding DNA: TGCGCCAGCAGCGGCGGGACAGCCACGATTGAAGGCTACACCTTC. This codes for CASSGGTATIEGYTF. The rearrangement uses TRBV5-1 and TRBJ1-2, with TRBD1 identical over 7 bases. With 4 bases clipped from V and 8 bases from J, the junction kept 14 bases outside the gene matches. In germline, CDR1 is SGHRS, CDR2 YFSETQ. The CDR3 is 15 amino acids.

The chain uses TRBV28 and TRBJ2-1; 14 bases fit TRBD2. The CDR3 is 16 residues long. Germline CDR1 is MDHEN and CDR2 is SYDVKM. V was clipped by 6 bases and J by 7 bases; unmatched bases: 8. The CDR3 DNA sequence: TGTGCCAGCAGCCCCTGGGGGACTAGCGGGAGTAATGAGCAGTTCTTC. This translates into CASSPWGTSGSNEQFF.

This clone was recorded a few times. At the DNA level, this CDR3 is encoded by other sequences in the same sample as well. The CDR3 nucleotides read TGTGCCAGCAACGGACTAGCGGGCGACAATGAGCAGTTCTTC. This gives the protein CASNGLAGDNEQFF. V usage is TRBV6-5 and J usage is TRBJ2-1; the match to TRBD2 covers 11 bases. The CDR3 is made up of 14 amino acids. The trim removed 7 bases at V and 5 bases at J, leaving 4 bases unmatched. The V gene's germline CDR1 is MNHEY and CDR2 SVGAGI.

The chain combines TRBV7-2 with TRBJ2-5; D is undetermined. Germline loops: CDR1 SGHTA, CDR2 FQGNSA. The CDR3 length is 13 residues. Trimming took off 8 bases at V and 2 bases at J, with 12 bases between the two ends. CDR3 in amino acids: CASLPSVQETQYF. As DNA, the CDR3 is TGTGCCAGCCTCCCCAGTGTACAAGAGACCCAGTACTTC.

Concerning this clone: This specimen includes other DNA sequences encoding the same CDR3. The chain has TRBV5-5 and TRBJ2-7, with 9 bases matching TRBD1. The length of the CDR3 is 15 residues. In germline, CDR1 is SGHKS, CDR2 YYEKEE (reference sequence). V lost 4 bases and J lost 0; bases outside the gene matches: 5. CDR3 nucleotide sequence: TGTGCCAGCAGCGGCCGGGACAGGGACTCCTACGAGCAGTACTTC. Protein sequence: CASSGRDRDSYEQYF.